The 26 T cell receptor beta chains in this list originate from one sample, sequenced in a study of blood T cell repertoires in COVID-19. Sequencing used immunoSEQ multiplex PCR; TCRdb keeps in-frame clones, though not all of them. The table records around 150,000 clones, around 79% of them present only once. Sequencing used PBMCs or T cells enriched from blood (not recorded which). The receptors stem from a woman aged 50 to 60 who had recovered from COVID-19.

The J gene is TRBJ2-1, the V gene TRBV5-1; no clear D gene. There are 11 residues in the CDR3. The V and J ends lost 0 bases and 10 bases respectively, with 5 bases between them. Germline V CDR1 and CDR2: SGHRS, YFSETQ. The CDR3 loop is CASSLAGEQFF. CDR3 DNA: TGCGCCAGCAGCTTGGCCGGGGAGCAGTTCTTC.

On this clone itself: Other DNA sequences in the sample encode the same CDR3. This sequence joins TRBV9 and TRBJ1-4; D is unclear. The germline V and J ends were trimmed by 0 bases and 2 bases, with 8 bases remaining between them. The CDR3 loop spans 15 amino acids. Germline V lookup: CDR1 SGDLS, CDR2 YYNGEE. DNA of the CDR3: TGTGCCAGCAGCGTAGGAGGAAGGACTAATGAAAAACTGTTTTTT. This translates into CASSVGGRTNEKLFF.

V and J are TRBV7-2 and TRBJ2-1; no clear D. V lost 4 bases to trimming and J lost 0 bases, with 10 bases between them. The CDR3 runs 15 residues. Per the germline V gene, CDR1 is SGHTA and CDR2 is FQGNSA. The CDR3 nucleotides read TGTGCCAGCAGCTCCGCGCGGAGCTCCTACAATGAGCAGTTCTTC. Its translation is CASSSARSSYNEQFF.

This clone was counted only a few times. This sequence joins TRBV4-1 and TRBJ1-6, with 11 bases aligning to TRBD1. Germline V gene data show CDR1 as MGHRA and CDR2 as YSYEKL. V lost 1 base to trimming and J lost 4 bases; unmatched junction nucleotides: 3. The CDR3 has 17 amino acids. CDR3 protein: CASSQVGQGAYNSPLHF. CDR3 coding DNA: TGCGCCAGCAGCCAAGTAGGACAGGGGGCTTATAATTCACCCCTCCACTTT.

The V call is TRBV6-5, the J call TRBJ1-5; D gene ambiguous. The germline V and J ends were trimmed by 7 bases and 0 bases, with 7 bases remaining between them. The CDR3 extends over 13 amino acids. Per germline, CDR1 MNHEY and CDR2 SVGAGI. The DNA for the CDR3 is TGTGCCAGCACAACCTATAGCAATCAGCCCCAGCATTTT. It encodes CASTTYSNQPQHF.

The chain joins TRBV6-1 to TRBJ2-6, with a weak D call TRBD1 (6 bases). Trimming took off 1 base at V and 4 bases at J, with 17 bases between the two ends. The CDR3 sequence is 18 residues long. Germline CDR1 MNHNS, CDR2 SASEGT. CDR3 amino acids: CASSEVTRGRTGANVLTF. For the CDR3, the DNA is TGTGCCAGCAGTGAAGTCACCAGGGGCCGTACGGGGGCCAACGTCCTGACTTTC.

The V gene is TRBV28, the J gene TRBJ1-2; possibly TRBD1 for D (5 bases). V was trimmed by 3 bases and J by 8 bases, leaving 16 bases between them. This CDR3 spans 14 amino acids. Germline CDR1 MDHEN, CDR2 SYDVKM. This CDR3 is CASSFPTQGQGYTF. For the CDR3, the DNA is TGTGCCAGCAGTTTCCCGACCCAGGGCCAAGGCTACACCTTC.

The rearrangement joins TRBV1 to TRBJ2-1; the DNA was not compared with TRBD2, the D call given in the table. TRBV1 is a listed pseudogene. This CDR3 spans 18 amino acids. In DNA, the CDR3 is TGCACCAGCAGCCGGGGACTAGCGGGGGGTGCGAGCTACAATGAGCAGTTCTTC. Protein sequence: CTSSRGLAGGASYNEQFF.

This chain uses TRBV11-2 with TRBJ2-2; the D gene is possibly TRBD1 (5 bases). The length of the CDR3 is 15 residues. Trimming removed 3 bases at V and 1 base at J, with 9 bases between. Germline V gene sequence: CDR1 SGHAT, CDR2 FQNNGV. The CDR3 protein is CASSFETVNTGELFF. In DNA, the CDR3 is TGTGCCAGCAGCTTTGAGACAGTGAACACCGGGGAGCTGTTTTTT.

The genes are TRBV30 and TRBJ1-1; 9 nucleotides line up with TRBD1. The CDR3 sequence is 15 residues long. CDR1 GTSNPN and CDR2 SVGIG come from the germline V gene (reference sequence). V shed 5 bases and J 3 bases; nucleotides not matched to a gene: 10. The CDR3 is CAWDRRQGGDTEAFF. CDR3 in DNA: TGTGCCTGGGACAGACGACAGGGGGGGGACACTGAAGCTTTCTTT. The complete variable domain, with remaining parts taken from reference TRBV30 and TRBJ1-1, reads SQTIHQWPATLVQPVGSPLSLECTVEGTSNPNLYWYRQAAGRGLQLLFYSVGIGQISSEVPQNLSASRPQDRQFILSSKKLLLSDSGFYLCAWDRRQGGDTEAFFGQGTRLTVV.

This clone was recorded only once. The chain carries TRBV7-2 and TRBJ1-2; the D is unclear. The CDR3 runs to 16 residues. From germline, CDR1 is SGHTA and CDR2 FQGNSA. Trimming cost V 6 bases and J 6 bases, with 23 bases left between them. This CDR3 reads CASRPELQRRRNGYTF. CDR3 nucleotide sequence: TGTGCCAGCAGACCGGAACTTCAGCGAAGGAGGAATGGCTACACCTTC.

This sequence joins TRBV13 and TRBJ2-3; D possibly corresponds to TRBD1 (6 bases). The germline V gene has CDR1 PRHDT and CDR2 FYEKMQ (reference sequence). Trimming took 6 bases from V and 1 from J, leaving 26 bases between them. The CDR3 covers 19 residues. CDR3 DNA sequence: TGTGCCAGCAGTCCCCCGACAGGCGGGTTAGGGGATGGCACAGATACGCAGTATTTT. Amino acid sequence: CASSPPTGGLGDGTDTQYF. Filled out from reference TRBV13 and TRBJ2-3, the complete variable domain reads AAGVIQSPRHLIKEKRETATLKCYPIPRHDTVYWYQQGPGQDPQFLISFYEKMQSDKGSIPDRFSAQQFSDYHSELNMSSLELGDSALYFCASSPPTGGLGDGTDTQYFGPGTRLTVL.

This clone was picked up one time. The chain links TRBV7-2 to TRBJ1-2, with D possibly TRBD1 on 5 matching bases. V lost 5 bases, J lost 8 bases, and 18 bases lay in between. This CDR3 spans 14 amino acids. Germline V lookup: CDR1 SGHTA, CDR2 FQGNSA. The CDR3 sequence is CASSNNRGQGGYTF. The CDR3 DNA follows: TGTGCCAGCAGCAATAACCGTGGTCAGGGCGGCTACACCTTC. Supplemented by reference TRBV7-2 and TRBJ1-2, the full variable domain reads GAGVSQSPSNKVTEKGKDVELRCDPISGHTALYWYRQSLGQGLEFLIYFQGNSAPDKSGLPSDRFSAERTGGSVSTLTIQRTQQEDSAVYLCASSNNRGQGGYTFGSGTRLTVV.

The chain links TRBV2 to TRBJ2-7, with D maybe TRBD2 (6 bases). Germline loops: CDR1 SNHLY, CDR2 FYNNEI. The ends were cut back, 4 bases at V and 6 bases at J, with 7 bases in the middle. CDR3 length: 11 amino acids. The chain's CDR3 is CASSGTIEQYF. In DNA form, the CDR3 reads TGTGCCAGCAGTGGGACTATCGAGCAGTACTTC.

V usage is TRBV10-3 and J usage is TRBJ2-7, with 8 bases that match TRBD2. The ends lost 7 bases at V and 3 bases at J; junction bases unmatched: 14. Per germline, CDR1 ENHRY and CDR2 SYGVKD. The CDR3 extends over 16 amino acids. The CDR3 DNA reads TGTGCCATCAACGACGTTGGGGGGCGGGAGGACTACGAGCAGTACTTC. This encodes CAINDVGGREDYEQYF.

V usage is TRBV27 and J usage is TRBJ2-7, with TRBD2 matching over 11 bases. The CDR3 consists of 15 residues. Trimming at V came to 5 bases and at J to 3 bases, leaving 6 bases not matched to a gene. Germline assignment: CDR1 MNHEY and CDR2 SMNVEV (reference sequence). The CDR3 nucleotides are TGTGCCAGCAGTGATGTAGCGGGGGGGCGCTACGAGCAGTACTTC. Its translation is CASSDVAGGRYEQYF.

The V gene is TRBV11-2, the J gene TRBJ2-5; D may be TRBD2 (6 bases). The V gene lost 5 bases and the J gene lost 5 bases, with 9 bases spanning the gap. The CDR3 contains 12 residues. Per the germline V gene, CDR1 is SGHAT and CDR2 is FQNNGV. This CDR3 is CASSQGGETQYF. DNA for the CDR3: TGTGCCAGCAGCCAGGGAGGTGAGACCCAGTACTTC.

The rearrangement uses TRBV13 and TRBJ2-3; D gene uncertain. The CDR3 extends over 13 amino acids. Germline V gene sequence: CDR1 PRHDT, CDR2 FYEKMQ (reference sequence). V lost 3 bases, J lost 0 bases, and 4 bases lay in between. CDR3 bases: TGTGCCAGCAGCTTGGGCAGCACAGATACGCAGTATTTT. Protein product: CASSLGSTDTQYF.

The rearrangement joins TRBV30 to TRBJ2-7; 9 bases match TRBD1. The trim removed 3 bases at V and 1 base at J, leaving 4 bases unmatched. From germline, CDR1 is GTSNPN and CDR2 SVGIG (reference sequence). The length of the CDR3 is 14 residues. CDR3 coding DNA: TGTGCCTGGAGCTTAGACAGGGGGTCCTACGAGCAGTACTTC. Its protein is CAWSLDRGSYEQYF.

This chain connects TRBV5-1 to TRBJ1-4; D unresolved. The CDR3 has 14 amino acids. V was shortened by 0 bases and J by 8 bases, with 11 bases between the two germline ends. Germline V gene sequence: CDR1 SGHRS, CDR2 YFSETQ. For the CDR3, the DNA is TGCGCCAGCAGCTTGGGGCAGTCGATCGAAAAACTGTTTTTT. Translating gives CASSLGQSIEKLFF.

This clone was seen just once. The junction does not match germline at one end; this may be a read error. The chain couples TRBV7-9 to TRBJ1-4, with D perhaps TRBD1 (6 bases). The CDR3 runs to 15 residues. Germline CDR1 SEHNR, CDR2 FQNEAQ (reference sequence). This CDR3 reads CASSLGGHTKEKLFF. In nucleotides, the CDR3 is TGTGCCAGCAGCTTAGGGGGACACACTAAGGAAAAACTGTTTTTT.

The V gene is TRBV14, the J gene TRBJ1-4, with 7 bases that match TRBD1. CDR1 and CDR2 (germline): SGHDN, FVKESK. The CDR3 loop spans 17 amino acids. The J segment lost 7 bases and the V segment lost 4 bases, leaving 15 bases of the junction unmatched. The CDR3 here is CASSLRTGRPVGEKLFF. CDR3 in DNA: TGTGCCAGCAGCCTCCGGACAGGCCGGCCGGTCGGTGAAAAACTGTTTTTT.

This chain joins TRBV27 and TRBJ2-7; tentatively, D is TRBD1 (6 bases). CDR1 and CDR2 from the germline V gene are MNHEY and SMNVEV (reference sequence). The CDR3 runs to 14 residues. Trimming took 5 bases from V and 2 from J, leaving 13 bases between them. DNA of the CDR3: TGTGCCAGCAGTACCCGGGACATCGCCTACGAGCAGTACTTC. It encodes CASSTRDIAYEQYF.

The rearrangement links TRBV28 to TRBJ1-2; no definite D call. Germline CDR1 is MDHEN and CDR2 is SYDVKM. The CDR3 totals 14 residues. Trimming shortened V by 1 base and J by 7 bases, and 13 bases separated the two germline ends. CDR3: CASSLYGRPGGYTF. As DNA, the CDR3 is TGTGCCAGCAGTTTATATGGCAGGCCTGGTGGCTACACCTTC.

J is TRBJ2-5 and V is TRBV10-3; tentative D call: TRBD2 (5 bases). The V end was cut by 3 bases, the J end by 3 bases, with 17 bases between. Germline CDR1 reads ENHRY; CDR2 reads SYGVKD. The CDR3 has 16 residues. CDR3 DNA sequence: TGTGCCATCAGTGAAGCATTAGAGGGCGCGGAAGAGACCCAGTACTTC. Translation: CAISEALEGAEETQYF.

This chain connects TRBV27 to TRBJ2-7; no clear D gene. V was cut by 2 bases and J by 6 bases, with 11 bases left in between. This CDR3 has 13 amino acids. Germline values: CDR1 MNHEY, CDR2 SMNVEV (reference sequence). CDR3 region: CASSLTRNTEQYF. The CDR3 nucleotides are TGTGCCAGCAGTTTAACCAGGAACACCGAGCAGTACTTC.